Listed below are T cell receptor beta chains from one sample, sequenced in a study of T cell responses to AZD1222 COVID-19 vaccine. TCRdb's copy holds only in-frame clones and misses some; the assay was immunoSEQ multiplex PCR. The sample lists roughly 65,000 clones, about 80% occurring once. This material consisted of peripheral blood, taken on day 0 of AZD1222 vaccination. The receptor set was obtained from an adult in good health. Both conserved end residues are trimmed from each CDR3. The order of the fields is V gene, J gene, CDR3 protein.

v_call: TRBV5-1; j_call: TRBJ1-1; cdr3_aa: ASSLGGAF
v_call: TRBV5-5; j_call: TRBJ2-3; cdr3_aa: ASRLTSGATDTQY
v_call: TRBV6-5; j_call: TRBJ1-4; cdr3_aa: ASSIGHVGLEKLF
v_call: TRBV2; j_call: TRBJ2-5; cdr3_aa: ASSGQFSEFGETQY
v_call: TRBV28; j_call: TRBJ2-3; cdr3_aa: ASSRGSEGTDTQY
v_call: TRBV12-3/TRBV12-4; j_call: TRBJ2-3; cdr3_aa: ASSQQGPDTQY
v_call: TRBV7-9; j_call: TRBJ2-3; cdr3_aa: ASSSIQDTQY
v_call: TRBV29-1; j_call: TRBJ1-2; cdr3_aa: SVVNRGRDGYT
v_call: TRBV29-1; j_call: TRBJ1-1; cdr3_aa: SVEWGNLNTEAF
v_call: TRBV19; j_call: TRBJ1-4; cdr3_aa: ASSTRQGPYEKLF
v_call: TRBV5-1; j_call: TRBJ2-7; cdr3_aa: ASSLLPGSYEQY
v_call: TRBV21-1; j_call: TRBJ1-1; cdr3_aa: ASSKVVRGFVRTEAF
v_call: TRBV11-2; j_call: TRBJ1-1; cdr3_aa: ASSLVTGGWTEAF
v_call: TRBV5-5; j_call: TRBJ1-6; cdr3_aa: ASSLLGSSYNSPLH
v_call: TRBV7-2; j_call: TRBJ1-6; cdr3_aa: ASSLGQSFYNSPLH
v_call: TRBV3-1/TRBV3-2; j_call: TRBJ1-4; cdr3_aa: ASSQLRETGSSEKLF
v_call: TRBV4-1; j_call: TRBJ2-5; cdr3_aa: ASSRVGGQNQETQY
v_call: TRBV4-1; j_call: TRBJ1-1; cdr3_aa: ASSQVRAEAF
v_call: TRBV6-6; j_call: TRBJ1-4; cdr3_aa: ASSLDGAGKLF
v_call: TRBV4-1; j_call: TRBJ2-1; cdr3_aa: ASSQDLLSSYNEQF
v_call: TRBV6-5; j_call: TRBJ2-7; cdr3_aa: ASSYTSSYEQY
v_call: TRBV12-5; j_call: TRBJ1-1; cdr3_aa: ASGLPPTGEAF
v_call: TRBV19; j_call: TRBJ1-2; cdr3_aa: ASSIRETSYGYT
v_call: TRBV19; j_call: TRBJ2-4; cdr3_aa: ASSMMTGVLTKNIQY
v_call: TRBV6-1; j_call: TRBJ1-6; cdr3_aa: ASSEYSLGGRTPLH
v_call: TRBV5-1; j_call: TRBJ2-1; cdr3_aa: ASSTDRGYNEQF
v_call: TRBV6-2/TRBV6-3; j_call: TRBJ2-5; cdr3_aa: ASSYSGGEWDQETQY
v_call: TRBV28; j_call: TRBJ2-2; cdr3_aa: ASSSTGWGGGELF
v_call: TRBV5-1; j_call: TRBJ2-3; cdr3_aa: ASSLASGGPFTDTQY
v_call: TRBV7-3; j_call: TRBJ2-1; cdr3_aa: ASSSGLGYNEQF
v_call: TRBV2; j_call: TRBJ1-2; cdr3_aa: ASSDPGTPSDLGYT
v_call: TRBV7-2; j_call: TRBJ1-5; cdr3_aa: ASSPFSAGTGFYKEPQH
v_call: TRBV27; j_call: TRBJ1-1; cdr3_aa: ASSSGSGLGRDTEAF
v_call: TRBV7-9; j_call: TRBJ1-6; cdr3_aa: ASSRDRGSYNSPLH
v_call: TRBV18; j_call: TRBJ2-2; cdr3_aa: ASSPFSYTGTKTGELF
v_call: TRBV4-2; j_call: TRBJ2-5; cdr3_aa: ASSPNGASGDQETQY
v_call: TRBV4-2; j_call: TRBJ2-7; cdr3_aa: ASSQSRGYSYEQY
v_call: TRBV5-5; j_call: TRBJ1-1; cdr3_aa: ASSFAPTENTEAF
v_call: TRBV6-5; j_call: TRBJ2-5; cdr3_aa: ATTWDRGRGETQY
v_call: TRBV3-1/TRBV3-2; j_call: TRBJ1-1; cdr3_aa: ASRRQGTEAF
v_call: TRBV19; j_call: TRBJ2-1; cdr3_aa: ASSIGVGSYNEQF
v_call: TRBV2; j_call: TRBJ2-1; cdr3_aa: ASSDMGGTYNEQF
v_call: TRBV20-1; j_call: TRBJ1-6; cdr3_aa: SASSLTPGSPLH
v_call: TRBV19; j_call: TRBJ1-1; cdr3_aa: ASSIQQGARAF